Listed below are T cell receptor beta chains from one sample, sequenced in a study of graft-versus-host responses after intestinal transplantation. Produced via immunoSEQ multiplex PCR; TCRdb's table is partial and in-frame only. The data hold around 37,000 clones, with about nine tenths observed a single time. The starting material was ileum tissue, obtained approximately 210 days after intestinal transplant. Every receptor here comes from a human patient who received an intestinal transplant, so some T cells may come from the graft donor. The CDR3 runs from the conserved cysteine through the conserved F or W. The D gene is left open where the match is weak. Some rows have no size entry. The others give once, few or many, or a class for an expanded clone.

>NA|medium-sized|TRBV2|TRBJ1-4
TGTGCCAGCAGTGAAAATAGAGGGGGTAATGAAAAACTGTTTTTT
CASSENRGGNEKLFF
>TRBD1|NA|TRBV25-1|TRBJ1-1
TGTGCCAGCAGTGACCCCGGGACAGGGAGACATAGTGAAGCTTTCTTT
CASSDPGTGRHSEAFF
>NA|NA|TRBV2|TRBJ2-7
TGTGCCAGCAGTGCGAAGGCAGGGAGCCCGTACGAGCAGTACTTC
CASSAKAGSPYEQYF
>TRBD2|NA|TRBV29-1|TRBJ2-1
TGCAGCGTTCAAGGACTAGCGGGTGGGAATGAGCAGTTCTTC
CSVQGLAGGNEQFF
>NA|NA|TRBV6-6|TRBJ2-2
TGTGCCAGCAGTTCCGACAGAACCTACACCGGGGAGCTGTTTTTT
CASSSDRTYTGELFF
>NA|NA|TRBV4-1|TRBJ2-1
TGCGCCAGCAGCCAATTGAGCGGGTTTCCCTCCTACAATGAGCAGTTCTTC
CASSQLSGFPSYNEQFF
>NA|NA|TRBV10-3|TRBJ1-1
TGTGCCATCAGAGGGCCCATAGACACTGAAGCTTTCTTT
CAIRGPIDTEAFF
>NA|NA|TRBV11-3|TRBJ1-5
TGTGCCAGCAGCTTAGTAACGGTCCGTAGCAATCAGCCCCAGCATTTT
CASSLVTVRSNQPQHF
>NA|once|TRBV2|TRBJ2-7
TGTGCCAGCAGTCCGACAACAGGGAGCTACGAGCAGTACTTC
CASSPTTGSYEQYF
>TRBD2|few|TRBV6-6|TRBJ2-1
TGTGCCAGCAGTTACGGTACGGGGGGGCGATGGGAGCAGTTCTTC
CASSYGTGGRWEQFF
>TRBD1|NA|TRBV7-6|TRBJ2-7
TGTGCCAGCAGCTTGGGACAGGGTAATTACGAGCAGTACTTC
CASSLGQGNYEQYF
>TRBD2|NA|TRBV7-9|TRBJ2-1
TGTGCCAGCAGCAACCCGGGGGGTAAGGATGAGCAGTTCTTC
CASSNPGGKDEQFF
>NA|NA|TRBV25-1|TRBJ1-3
TGTGCCAGCAGTGACCCCTCTCGCTCTGGAAACACCATATATTTT
CASSDPSRSGNTIYF
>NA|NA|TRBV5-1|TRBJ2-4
TGCGCCAGCAGCTTGGGAGGGAATGGTGGTCAAAACATTCAGTACTTC
CASSLGGNGGQNIQYF
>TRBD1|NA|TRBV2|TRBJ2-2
TGTGCCAGCAGTTTATCCGGGACAGGGGCCGGGGAGCTGTTTTTT
CASSLSGTGAGELFF
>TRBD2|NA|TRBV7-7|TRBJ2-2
TGTGCTAGCAGAGTACTAGCGGGAGGGCCCGGGGAGCTGTTTTTT
CASRVLAGGPGELFF
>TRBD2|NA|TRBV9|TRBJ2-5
TGTGCCAGCAGCGTCTCGGGACTAGCGGGGGGGTACCAAGAGACCCAGTACTTC
CASSVSGLAGGYQETQYF
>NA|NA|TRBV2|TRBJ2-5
TGTGCCAGCTACACTCCCCCCGAAGGGGAGCAGTACTTC
CASYTPPEGEQYF
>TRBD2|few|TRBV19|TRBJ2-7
TGTGCCAGTAGTATAGCAGCGGGGGCCTACGAGCAGTACTTC
CASSIAAGAYEQYF
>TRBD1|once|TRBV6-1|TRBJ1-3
TGTGCCAGCAGTGAAAGCGGACAGGCCTACTCTGGAAACACCATATATTTT
CASSESGQAYSGNTIYF
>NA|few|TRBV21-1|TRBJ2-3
TGTGCCAGCAGCAACTCGACTAGCGGGAGGAGCACAGATACGCAGTATTTT
CASSNSTSGRSTDTQYF
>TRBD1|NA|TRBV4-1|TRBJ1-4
TGCGCCAGCAGCCATCCCGGGACAGGGGGCGACGCTGAAAAACTGTTTTTT
CASSHPGTGGDAEKLFF
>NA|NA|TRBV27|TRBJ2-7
TGTGCCAGCAGTCTCTATCACGGGGAGTTCGACGAGCAGTACTTC
CASSLYHGEFDEQYF
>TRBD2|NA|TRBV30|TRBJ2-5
TGTGCCTGGAGTAGCCTAGCGGGGGGGATGACCCAGTACTTC
CAWSSLAGGMTQYF
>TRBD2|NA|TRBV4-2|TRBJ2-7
TGTGCCAGCAGCCAAGAAGCTAGCGGGCCTTACGAGCAGTACTTC
CASSQEASGPYEQYF